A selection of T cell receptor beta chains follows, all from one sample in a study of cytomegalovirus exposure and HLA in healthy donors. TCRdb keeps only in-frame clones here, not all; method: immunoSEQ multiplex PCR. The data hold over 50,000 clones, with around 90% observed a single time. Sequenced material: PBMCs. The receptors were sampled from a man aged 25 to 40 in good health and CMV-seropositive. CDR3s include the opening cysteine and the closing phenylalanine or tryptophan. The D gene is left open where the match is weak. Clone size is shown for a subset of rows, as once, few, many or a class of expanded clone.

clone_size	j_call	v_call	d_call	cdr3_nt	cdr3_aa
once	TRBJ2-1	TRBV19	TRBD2	TGTGCCAGTAGTACCAAACTAGCGGGAGCGAGTAATGAGCAGTTCTTC	CASSTKLAGASNEQFF
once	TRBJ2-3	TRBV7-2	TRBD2	TGTGCCAGCAGTCCTAGCGGGAGTTTCCCAGATACGCAGTATTTT	CASSPSGSFPDTQYF
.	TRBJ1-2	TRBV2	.	TGTGCCAGCAGAGGGACTTTCTTACAGGGCTACACCTTC	CASRGTFLQGYTF
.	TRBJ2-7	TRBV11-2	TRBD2	TGTGCCAGCAGCCTGGCCGGGAGGGAGCAGTACTTC	CASSLAGREQYF
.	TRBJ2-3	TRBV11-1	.	TGTGCCAGCAGGGAGGGAGGACCCCCTCATACGCAGTATTTT	CASREGGPPHTQYF
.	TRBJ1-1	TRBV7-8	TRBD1	TGTGCCAGCACCTCGACAGGGGAGAACACTGAAGCTTTCTTT	CASTSTGENTEAFF
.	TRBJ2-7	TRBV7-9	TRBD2	TGTGCCAGCAGCCTAACTAGCGCCACTATCCACGAGCAGTACTTC	CASSLTSATIHEQYF
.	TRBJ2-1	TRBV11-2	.	TGTGCCAGCAGCTTAGATCTTCTGAATGAGCAGTTCTTC	CASSLDLLNEQFF
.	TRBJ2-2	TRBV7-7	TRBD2	TGTGCTAGCAGCGCCAGCGGGGGGAACACCGGGGAGCTGTTTTTT	CASSASGGNTGELFF
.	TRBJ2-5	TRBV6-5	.	TGTGCCAGCAGTTACGGCAGGGGAGAGACCCAGTACTTC	CASSYGRGETQYF
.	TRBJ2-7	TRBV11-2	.	TGTGCCAGCAGCTTAGGCACGGGTGGGGGCTACGAGCAGTACTTC	CASSLGTGGGYEQYF
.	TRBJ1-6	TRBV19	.	TGTGCCACCCACGGACTTTCGTATAATTCACCCCTCCACTTT	CATHGLSYNSPLHF
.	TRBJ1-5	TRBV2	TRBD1	TGTGCCAGCAGTGTAGCTAGGACAGGGATGGGTCAGCCCCAGCATTTT	CASSVARTGMGQPQHF
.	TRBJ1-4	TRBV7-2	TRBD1	TGTGCCAGCAGCCCCCAGACAGGGTGGGCTAATGAAAAACTGTTTTTT	CASSPQTGWANEKLFF
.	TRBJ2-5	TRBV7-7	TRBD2	TGTGCTAGCAGCCCCGGGACTAGCGGGAGGGAGACCCAGTACTTC	CASSPGTSGRETQYF
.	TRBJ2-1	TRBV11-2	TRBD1	TGTGCCAGCAGCACTAGACAGGGGAAGAATGAGCAGTTCTTC	CASSTRQGKNEQFF
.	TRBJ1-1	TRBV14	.	TGTGCCAGCAGCCAAGAAGCCGCTACGGACACTGAAGCTTTCTTT	CASSQEAATDTEAFF
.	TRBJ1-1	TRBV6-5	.	TGTGCCAGCAGTCACCCTAATAGCTACACTGAAGCTTTCTTT	CASSHPNSYTEAFF
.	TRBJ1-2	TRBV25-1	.	TGTGCCAGCAGTGAATTTGCCGGGTTTGATGGCTACACCTTC	CASSEFAGFDGYTF
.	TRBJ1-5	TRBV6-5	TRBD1	TGTGCCAGCAGGGTGGACAGGGGCAGCAATCAGCCCCAGCATTTT	CASRVDRGSNQPQHF
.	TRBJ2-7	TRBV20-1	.	TGCAGTGCTAGGGCCCGGAGCGAGCAGTACTTC	CSARARSEQYF
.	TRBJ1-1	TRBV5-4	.	TGTGCCAGCAGCTTGAGAGGTTGTGAAGCTTTCTTT	CASSLRGCEAFF
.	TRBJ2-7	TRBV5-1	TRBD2	TGCGCCAGCAGCCGGGGGGTTATTTACGATAGGGAGCAGTACTTC	CASSRGVIYDREQYF
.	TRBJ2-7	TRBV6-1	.	TGTGCCAGCAGTGATTGGGGAGGACTCTCCTACGAGCAGTACTTC	CASSDWGGLSYEQYF
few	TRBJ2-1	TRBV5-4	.	TGTGCCAGCAGCTTTCTTGTCGGTGGGAGCAGCGATGAGCAGTTCTTC	CASSFLVGGSSDEQFF
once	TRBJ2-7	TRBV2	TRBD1	TGTGCCAGCAGTGAGGGAAACAGGGGCCACGAGCAGTACTTC	CASSEGNRGHEQYF
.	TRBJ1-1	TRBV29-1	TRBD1	TGCAGCGTTGGGGGGACAGGAGGGGGAAGCATAGCTTTCTTT	CSVGGTGGGSIAFF
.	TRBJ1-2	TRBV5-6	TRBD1	TGTGCCAGCAGCGCCCGGGACAGGGAGTTTTATGGCTACACCTTC	CASSARDREFYGYTF
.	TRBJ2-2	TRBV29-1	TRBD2	TGCAGCGTTGTTCCAAGAGCGGGAGGAAACACCGGGGAGCTGTTTTTT	CSVVPRAGGNTGELFF
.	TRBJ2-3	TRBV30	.	TGTGCCTGGAGTACCGCTGACAGGTCAGATACGCAGTATTTT	CAWSTADRSDTQYF
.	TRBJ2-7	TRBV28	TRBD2	TGTGCCAGCAGCCAGGCTAGCGGGGGTTCCTACGAGCAGTACTTC	CASSQASGGSYEQYF